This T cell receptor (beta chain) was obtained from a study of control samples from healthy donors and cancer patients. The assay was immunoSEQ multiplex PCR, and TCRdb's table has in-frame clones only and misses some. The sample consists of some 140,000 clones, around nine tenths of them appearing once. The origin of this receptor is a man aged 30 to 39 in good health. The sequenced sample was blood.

The CDR3: CSVEGGTRIQYF. CDR3 nucleotide sequence: TGCAGCGTTGAAGGCGGGACGCGCATTCAGTACTTC. This sequence joins TRBV29-1 and TRBJ2-4, with a weak D call TRBD2 (6 bases). The CDR3 sequence is 12 residues long. Trimming removed 1 base from V and 9 bases from J, with 10 bases in between. Germline values: CDR1 SQVTM, CDR2 ANQGSEA.